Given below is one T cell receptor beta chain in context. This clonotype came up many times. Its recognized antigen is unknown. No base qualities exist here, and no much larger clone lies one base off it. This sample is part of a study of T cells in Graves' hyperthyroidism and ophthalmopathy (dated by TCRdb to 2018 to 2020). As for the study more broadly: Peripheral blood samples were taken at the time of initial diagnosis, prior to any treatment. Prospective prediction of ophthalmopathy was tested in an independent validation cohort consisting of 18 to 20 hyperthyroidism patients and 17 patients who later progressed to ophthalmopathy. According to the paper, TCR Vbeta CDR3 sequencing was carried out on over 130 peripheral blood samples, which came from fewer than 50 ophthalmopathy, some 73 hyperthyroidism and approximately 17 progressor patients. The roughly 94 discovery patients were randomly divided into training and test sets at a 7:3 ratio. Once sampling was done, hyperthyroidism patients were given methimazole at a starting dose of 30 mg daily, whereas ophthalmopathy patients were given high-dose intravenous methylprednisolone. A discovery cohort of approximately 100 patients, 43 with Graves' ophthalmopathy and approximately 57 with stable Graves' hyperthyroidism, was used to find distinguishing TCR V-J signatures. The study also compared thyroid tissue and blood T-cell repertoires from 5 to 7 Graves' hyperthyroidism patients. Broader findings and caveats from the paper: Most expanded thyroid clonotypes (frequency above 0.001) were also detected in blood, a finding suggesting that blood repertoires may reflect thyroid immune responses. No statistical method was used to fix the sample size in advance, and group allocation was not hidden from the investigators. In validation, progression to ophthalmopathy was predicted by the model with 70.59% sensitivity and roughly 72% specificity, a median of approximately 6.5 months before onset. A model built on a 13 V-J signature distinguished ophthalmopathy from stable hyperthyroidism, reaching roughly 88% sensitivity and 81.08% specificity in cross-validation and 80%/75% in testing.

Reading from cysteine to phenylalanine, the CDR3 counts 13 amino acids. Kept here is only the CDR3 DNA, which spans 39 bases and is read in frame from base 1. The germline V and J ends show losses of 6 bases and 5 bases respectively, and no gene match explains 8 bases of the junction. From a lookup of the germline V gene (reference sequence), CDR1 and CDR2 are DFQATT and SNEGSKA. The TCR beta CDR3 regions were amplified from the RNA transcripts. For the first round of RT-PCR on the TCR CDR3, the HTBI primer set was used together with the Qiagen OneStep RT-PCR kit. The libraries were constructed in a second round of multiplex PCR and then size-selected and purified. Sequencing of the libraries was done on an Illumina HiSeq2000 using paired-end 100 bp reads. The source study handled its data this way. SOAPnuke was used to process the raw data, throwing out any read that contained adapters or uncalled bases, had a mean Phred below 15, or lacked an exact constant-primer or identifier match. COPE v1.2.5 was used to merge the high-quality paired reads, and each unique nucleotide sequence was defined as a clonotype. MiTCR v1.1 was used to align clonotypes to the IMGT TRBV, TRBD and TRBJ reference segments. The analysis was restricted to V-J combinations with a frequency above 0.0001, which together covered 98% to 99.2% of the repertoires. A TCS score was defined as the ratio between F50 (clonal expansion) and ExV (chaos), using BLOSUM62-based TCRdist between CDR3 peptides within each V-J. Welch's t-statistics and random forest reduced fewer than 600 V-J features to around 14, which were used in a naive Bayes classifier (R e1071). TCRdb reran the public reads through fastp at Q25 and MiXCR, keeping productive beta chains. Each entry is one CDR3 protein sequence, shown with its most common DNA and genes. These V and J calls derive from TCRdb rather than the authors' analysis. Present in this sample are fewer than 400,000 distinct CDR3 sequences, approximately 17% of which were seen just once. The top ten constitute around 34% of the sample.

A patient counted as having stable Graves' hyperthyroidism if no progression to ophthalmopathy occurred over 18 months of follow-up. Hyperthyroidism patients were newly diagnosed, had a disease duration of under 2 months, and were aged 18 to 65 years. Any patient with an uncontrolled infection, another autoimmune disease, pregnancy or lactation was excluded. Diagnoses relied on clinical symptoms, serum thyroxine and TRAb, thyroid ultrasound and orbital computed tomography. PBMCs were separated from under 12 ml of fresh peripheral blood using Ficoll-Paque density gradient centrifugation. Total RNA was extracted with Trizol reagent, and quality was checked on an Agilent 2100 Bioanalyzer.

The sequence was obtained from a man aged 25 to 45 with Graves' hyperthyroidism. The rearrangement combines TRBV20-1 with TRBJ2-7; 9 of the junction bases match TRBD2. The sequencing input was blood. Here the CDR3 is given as CSARGSGSDEQYF. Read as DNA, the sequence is TGCAGTGCCAGGGGTAGCGGGAGCGACGAGCAGTACTTC.